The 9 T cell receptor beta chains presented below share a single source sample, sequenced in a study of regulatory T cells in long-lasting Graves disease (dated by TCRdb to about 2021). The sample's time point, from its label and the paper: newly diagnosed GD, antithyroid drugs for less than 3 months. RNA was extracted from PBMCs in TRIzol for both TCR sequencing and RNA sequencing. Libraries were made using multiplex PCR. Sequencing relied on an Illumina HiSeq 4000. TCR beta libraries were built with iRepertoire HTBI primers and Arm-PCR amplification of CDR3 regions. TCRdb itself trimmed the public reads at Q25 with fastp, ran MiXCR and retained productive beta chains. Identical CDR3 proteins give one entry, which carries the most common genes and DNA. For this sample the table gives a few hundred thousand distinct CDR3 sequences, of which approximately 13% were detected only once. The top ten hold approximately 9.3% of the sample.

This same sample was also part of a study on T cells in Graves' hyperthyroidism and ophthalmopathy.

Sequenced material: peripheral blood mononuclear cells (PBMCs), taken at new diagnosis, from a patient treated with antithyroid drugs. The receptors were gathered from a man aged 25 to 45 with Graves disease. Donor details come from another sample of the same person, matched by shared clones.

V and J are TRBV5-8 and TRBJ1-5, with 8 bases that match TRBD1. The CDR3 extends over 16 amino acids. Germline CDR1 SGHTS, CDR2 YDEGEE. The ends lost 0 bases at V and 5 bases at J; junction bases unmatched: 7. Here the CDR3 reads CASSLEVGQGHQPQHF. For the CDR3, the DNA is TGTGCCAGCAGCTTGGAAGTTGGACAGGGACATCAGCCCCAGCATTTT.

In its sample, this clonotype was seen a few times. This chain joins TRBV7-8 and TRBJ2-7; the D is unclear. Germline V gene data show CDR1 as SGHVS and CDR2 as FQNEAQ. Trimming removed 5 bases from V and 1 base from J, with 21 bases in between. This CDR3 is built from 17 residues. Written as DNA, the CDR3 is TGTGCCAGCAGCCCCCCTCACCGGGTGAGCCTGTCCTACGAGCAGTACTTC. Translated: CASSPPHRVSLSYEQYF.

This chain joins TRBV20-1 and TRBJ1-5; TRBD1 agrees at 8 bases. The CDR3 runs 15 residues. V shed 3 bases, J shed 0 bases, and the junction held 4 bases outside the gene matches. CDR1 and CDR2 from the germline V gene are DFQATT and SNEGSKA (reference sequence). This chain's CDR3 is CSASRQGYSNQPQHF. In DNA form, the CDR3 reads TGCAGTGCTAGCCGACAGGGGTATAGCAATCAGCCCCAGCATTTT.

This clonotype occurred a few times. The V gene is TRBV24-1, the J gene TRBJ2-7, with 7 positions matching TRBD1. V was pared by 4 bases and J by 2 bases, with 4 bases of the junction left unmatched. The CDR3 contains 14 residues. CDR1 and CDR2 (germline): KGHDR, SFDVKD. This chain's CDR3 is CATSEGDRPYEQYF. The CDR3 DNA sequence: TGTGCCACCAGTGAGGGGGACAGACCCTACGAGCAGTACTTC.

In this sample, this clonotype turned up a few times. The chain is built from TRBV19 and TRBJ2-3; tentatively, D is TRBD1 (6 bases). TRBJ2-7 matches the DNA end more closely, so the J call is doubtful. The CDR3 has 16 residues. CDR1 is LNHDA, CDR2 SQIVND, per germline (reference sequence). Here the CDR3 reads CASSSFTGQRGYEQYF. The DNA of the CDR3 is TGTGCCAGTAGTTCCTTCACCGGACAGCGAGGCTACGAGCAGTACTTC.

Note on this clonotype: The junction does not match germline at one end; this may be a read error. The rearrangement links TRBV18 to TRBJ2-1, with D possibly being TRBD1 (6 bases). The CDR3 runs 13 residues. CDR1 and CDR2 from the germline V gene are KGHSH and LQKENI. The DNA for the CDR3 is TGTGCCATCTCATCATATTCAGGGGACGAGCAGTTCTTC. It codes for CAISSYSGDEQFF.

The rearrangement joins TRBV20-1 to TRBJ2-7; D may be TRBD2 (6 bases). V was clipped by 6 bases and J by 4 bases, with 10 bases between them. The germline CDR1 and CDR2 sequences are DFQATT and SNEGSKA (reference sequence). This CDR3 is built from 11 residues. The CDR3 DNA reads TGCAGTGCCCCGGGGACTTACGAGCAGTACTTC. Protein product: CSAPGTYEQYF.

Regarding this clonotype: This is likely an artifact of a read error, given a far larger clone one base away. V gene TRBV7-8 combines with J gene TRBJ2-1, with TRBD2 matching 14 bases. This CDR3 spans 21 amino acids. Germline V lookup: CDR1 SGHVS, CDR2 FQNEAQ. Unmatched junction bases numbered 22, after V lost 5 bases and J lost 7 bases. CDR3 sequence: CASSPGSGLAGEPTGRNEQFF. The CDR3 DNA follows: TGTGCCAGCAGCCCGGGGTCGGGACTAGCGGGAGAGCCCACCGGGAGGAATGAGCAGTTCTTC.

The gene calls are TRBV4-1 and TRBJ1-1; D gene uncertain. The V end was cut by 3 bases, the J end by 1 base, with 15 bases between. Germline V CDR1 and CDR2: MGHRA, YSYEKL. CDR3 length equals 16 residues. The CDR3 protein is CASSHQLEIRNTEAFF. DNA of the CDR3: TGCGCCAGCAGCCACCAACTTGAAATAAGGAACACTGAAGCTTTCTTT.